The clone carrying this T cell receptor beta chain was seen a few times. The antigen is undetermined. The data originate from a study of T-cell memory formation after mild COVID-19. MiXCR, run by TCRdb on the 5' RACE reads, gives a single entry per CDR3 protein. Among 120,000 or so distinct CDR3 sequences, over 15% were seen once, and the ten largest hold around 4.8%. Study observations and caveats: Some SARS-CoV-2-responding clones were already detected in memory before infection.

Sequenced input: PBMCs or a T cell subset sorted from them (not recorded which). This clonotype originated in a man aged 18 to 29 who had mild COVID-19 (a few samples of this study predate the infection). Cell type and time point are not known.

The CDR3 DNA sequence: TGTGCCAGCAGCTTAGCAGGGGATGTCCGCGGAAAACTGTTTTTT. The encoded protein is CASSLAGDVRGKLFF. The chain is built from TRBV7-9 and TRBJ1-4; possibly TRBD1 for D (5 bases). The CDR3 runs 15 residues. CDR1 is SEHNR and CDR2 is FQNEAQ in the germline V gene (reference sequence). V lost 0 bases and J 10 bases, leaving 15 bases between the germline ends. The full variable domain, in which reference TRBV7-9 and TRBJ1-4 provide the parts outside the CDR3, is DTGVSQNPRHKITKRGQNVTFRCDPISEHNRLYWYRQTLGQGPEFLTYFQNEAQLEKSRLLSDRFSAERPKGSFSTLEIQRTEQGDSAMYLCASSLAGDVRGKLFFGSGTQLSVL.